This T cell receptor (beta chain) was sequenced for a study of spatial heterogeneity in lung cancer (dated by TCRdb to between 2018 and 2021). Background for the entire study: Beta-chain transcripts were consistently detected in greater numbers than alpha-chain transcripts, which likely reflected higher beta-chain transcript abundance. In the raw uncorrected reads, each unique combination of TCR and UMI appeared more than ten times on average. In non-small cell lung cancer, the study quantitatively compared TCR alpha and beta repertoires across several tumor regions, matched nontumor lung, and blood. TCR repertoire features were related to nonsynonymous mutation counts determined by whole-exome sequencing of tumor tissue. Both alpha and beta chains were TCR-sequenced in samples taken at surgery, namely 220 tumor regions, around 64 matched nontumor lung samples and a few dozen PBMC samples.

Taken with the paper, the label for time point translates to: sample taken at primary tumor resection. TCR sequencing used whole RNA extracted from tumor and nontumor lung tissue, or from cryopreserved PBMC samples, without cell sorting. The donors were fewer than 90 patients from the lung TRACERx cohort who had early-stage, untreated non-small cell lung cancer. Patients were selected for TCR sequencing only if sufficient RNA was available from at least two tumor regions. The library came from 5' RACE. Reads for this sample came from a NextSeq 500. To allow correction of PCR and sequencing errors, the TCR library protocol tagged every TCR cDNA molecule with a unique molecular identifier. Regarding the original processing steps: Decombinator tools were used for TCR identification, UMI-based error correction and CDR3 extraction. Expanded TCRs were defined as those above a frequency of 2 per 1,000, corresponding to the top 1% of the tumor frequency distribution. Rényi diversity was computed with the R vegan package after subsampling each repertoire 100 times to 5,000 TCRs. To build CDR3 similarity networks, amino acid triplet string-kernel similarity was used, and CDR3s were connected when their pairwise similarity was above 0.82. The raw public data were reprocessed by TCRdb itself: fastp quality trimming at Q25, MiXCR clonotype calling, in-frame beta chains only. CDR3 protein duplicates are merged, each entry listing the most common genes and DNA. These V and J calls originate from TCRdb's pipeline instead of the authors' own analysis. The sample table records approximately 5,400 distinct CDR3 sequences; approximately 33% of these occur just once. The top ten constitute around 3.4% of the sample.

Broad study findings and their caveats: Additional single-cell paired TCR alpha and beta sequencing was considered necessary to confirm, at a functional level, the hypothesis that regional TCRs recognize regional mutations. Ubiquitous expanded tumor TCRs were found in blood more often at tumor resection than at routine follow-up.

On this clonotype: Its antigen is still unknown. No qualities accompany the bases; no much larger clone lies one base away. In a library made to pick up alpha chains, this beta chain is a stray read with a size that means little.

V has 4 bases trimmed and J has 2 bases trimmed; junction bases matching no gene number 8. From the cysteine up to the phenylalanine, the CDR3 has a length of 16 residues. Of the read, only the CDR3 DNA is kept; its 48 bases are in frame from base 1. The germline V gene (reference sequence) supplies CDR1 SEHNR and CDR2 FQNEAQ. The sequence derives from a female donor with early-stage non-small cell lung cancer. Recombination connected TRBV7-9 to TRBJ2-3; TRBD1 lines up with 8 middle nucleotides. The starting material was PBMCs, obtained at surgery. The CDR3 has the sequence CASSWITGGITDTQYF. The DNA sequence follows: TGTGCCAGCAGCTGGATAACAGGGGGGATCACAGATACGCAGTATTTT.